This TCR beta chain was obtained from a study of shared clonotypes between healthy human individuals. Study-level background: The cohort had two women and a few men, ages 18 to 49.

Study observations and caveats: It was observed that 4% to 6% of naive CD4 clonotypes were shared across a few donors. Blood was the only sampled material, and tissue repertoires likely differ. Inspection by rarefaction showed sorted-subset sequencing to be incomplete despite large depth.

V lost 10 bases and J lost 9, with 18 bases in between. Germline V gene lookup returns CDR1 MDHEN and CDR2 SYDVKM. This CDR3 has 13 amino acids. TCRdb's table, derived via immunoSEQ multiplex PCR, lists solely in-frame clones and lacks some. This table has approximately 1.5 million clones, approximately 98.5% appearing once. This clone was observed a single time. Its antigen is unidentified. This clonotype was sampled from a man aged 25-40 years in good health. The sequenced sample was naive CD4+ T cells sorted from blood. The subset: CD45RA+ positively selected. V is TRBV28 and J is TRBJ2-2; TRBD1 might be the D (5 bases). The CDR3 nucleotides are TGTGCCACCACGACAGCGCCTAAGTGGGAGCTGTTTTTT. Protein sequence: CATTTAPKWELFF.